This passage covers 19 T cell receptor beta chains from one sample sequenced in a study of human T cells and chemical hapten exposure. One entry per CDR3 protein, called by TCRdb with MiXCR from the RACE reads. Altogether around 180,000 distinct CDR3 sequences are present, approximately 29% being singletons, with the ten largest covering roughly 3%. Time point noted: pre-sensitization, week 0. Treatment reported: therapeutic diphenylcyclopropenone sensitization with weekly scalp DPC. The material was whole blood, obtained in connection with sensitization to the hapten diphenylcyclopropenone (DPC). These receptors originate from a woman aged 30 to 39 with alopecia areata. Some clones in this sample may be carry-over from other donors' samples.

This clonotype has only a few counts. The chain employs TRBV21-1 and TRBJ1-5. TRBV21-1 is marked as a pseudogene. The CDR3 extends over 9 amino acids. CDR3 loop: CASLQPQHF. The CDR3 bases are TGTGCCAGCCTACAGCCCCAGCATTTT.

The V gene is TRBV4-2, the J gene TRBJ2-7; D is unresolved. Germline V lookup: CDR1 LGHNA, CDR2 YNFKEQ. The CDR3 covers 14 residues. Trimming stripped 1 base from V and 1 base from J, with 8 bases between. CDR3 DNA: TGTGCCAGCAGCCAAGTAGGGCGGTCCTACGAGCAGTACTTC. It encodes CASSQVGRSYEQYF.

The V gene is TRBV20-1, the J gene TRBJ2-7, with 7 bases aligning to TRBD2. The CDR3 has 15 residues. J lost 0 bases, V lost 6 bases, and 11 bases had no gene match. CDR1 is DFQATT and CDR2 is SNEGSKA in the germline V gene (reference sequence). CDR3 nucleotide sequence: TGCAGTGCGGACGGGGAGGGCTCCAGCTCCTACGAGCAGTACTTC. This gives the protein CSADGEGSSSYEQYF.

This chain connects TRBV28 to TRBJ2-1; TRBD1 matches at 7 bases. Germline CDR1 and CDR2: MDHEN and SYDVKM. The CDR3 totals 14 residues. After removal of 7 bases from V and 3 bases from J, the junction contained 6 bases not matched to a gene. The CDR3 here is CASMKGAIYNEQFF. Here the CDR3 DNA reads TGTGCCAGCATGAAGGGGGCTATCTACAATGAGCAGTTCTTC.

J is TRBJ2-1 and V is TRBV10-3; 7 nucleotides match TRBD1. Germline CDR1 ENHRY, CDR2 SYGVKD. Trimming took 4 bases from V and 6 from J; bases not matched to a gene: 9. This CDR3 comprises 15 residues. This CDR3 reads CAISVTRQGSNEQFF. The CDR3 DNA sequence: TGTGCCATCAGTGTGACGAGACAGGGTAGCAATGAGCAGTTCTTC.

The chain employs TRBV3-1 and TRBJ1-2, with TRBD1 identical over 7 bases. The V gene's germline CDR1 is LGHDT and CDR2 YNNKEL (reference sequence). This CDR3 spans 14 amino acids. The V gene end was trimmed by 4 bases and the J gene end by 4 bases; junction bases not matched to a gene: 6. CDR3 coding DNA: TGTGCCAGCAGCCGGACAGGAGTCCTCTATGGCTACACCTTC. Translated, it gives CASSRTGVLYGYTF.

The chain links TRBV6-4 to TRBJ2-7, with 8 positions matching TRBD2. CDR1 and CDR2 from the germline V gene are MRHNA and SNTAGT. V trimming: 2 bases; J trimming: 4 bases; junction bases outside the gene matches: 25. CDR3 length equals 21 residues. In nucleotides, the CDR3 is TGTGCCAGCAGTGACCAGACTTTAACTCAGCTAGCGGGCCCTGAGGCTTACGAGCAGTACTTC. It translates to CASSDQTLTQLAGPEAYEQYF.

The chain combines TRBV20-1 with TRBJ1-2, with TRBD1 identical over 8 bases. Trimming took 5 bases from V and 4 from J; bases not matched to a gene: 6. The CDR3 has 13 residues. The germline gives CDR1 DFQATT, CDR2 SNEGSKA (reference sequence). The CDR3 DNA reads TGCAGTGCTTGGGACACAGGGGGCTATGGCTACACCTTC. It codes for CSAWDTGGYGYTF.

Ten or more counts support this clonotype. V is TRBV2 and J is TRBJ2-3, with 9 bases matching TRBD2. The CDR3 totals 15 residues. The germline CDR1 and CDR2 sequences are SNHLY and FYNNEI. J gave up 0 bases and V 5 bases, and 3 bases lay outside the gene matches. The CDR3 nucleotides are TGTGCCAGCAGTTTCACTAGCGGGAGCACAGATACGCAGTATTTT. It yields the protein CASSFTSGSTDTQYF.

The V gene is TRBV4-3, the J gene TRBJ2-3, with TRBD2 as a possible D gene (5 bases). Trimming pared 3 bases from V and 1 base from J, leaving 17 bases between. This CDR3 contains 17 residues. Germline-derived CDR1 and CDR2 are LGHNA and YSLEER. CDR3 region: CASSHLMDSVGTDTQYF. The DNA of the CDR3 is TGCGCCAGCAGCCACTTAATGGACTCCGTGGGCACAGATACGCAGTATTTT.

The chain's CDR3 is CAISEQGAGDTQYF. CDR3 sequence (DNA): TGTGCCATCAGTGAACAGGGGGCGGGAGATACGCAGTATTTT. The V call is TRBV10-3, the J call TRBJ2-3, with TRBD1 identical over 9 bases. The V segment lost 3 bases and the J segment 5 bases; nucleotides outside the gene matches: 3. This CDR3 is 14 amino acids long. Germline loops: CDR1 ENHRY, CDR2 SYGVKD.

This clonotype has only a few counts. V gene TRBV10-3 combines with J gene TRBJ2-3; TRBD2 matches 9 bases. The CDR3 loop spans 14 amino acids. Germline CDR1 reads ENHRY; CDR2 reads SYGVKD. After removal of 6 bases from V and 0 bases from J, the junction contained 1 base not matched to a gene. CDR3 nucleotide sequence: TGTGCCATCAGACTAGCGGGTAGCACAGATACGCAGTATTTT. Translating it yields CAIRLAGSTDTQYF.

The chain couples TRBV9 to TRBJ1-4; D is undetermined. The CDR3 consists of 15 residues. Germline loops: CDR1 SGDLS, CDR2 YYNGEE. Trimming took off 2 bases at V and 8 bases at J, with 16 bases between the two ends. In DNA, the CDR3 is TGTGCCAGCAGCGTTCGCCCCAACGCGGGGGAAAAACTGTTTTTT. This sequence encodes CASSVRPNAGEKLFF.

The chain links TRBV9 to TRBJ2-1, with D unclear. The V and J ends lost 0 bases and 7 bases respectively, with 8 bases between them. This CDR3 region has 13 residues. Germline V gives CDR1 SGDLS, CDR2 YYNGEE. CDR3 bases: TGTGCCAGCAGCGTAGATAGGGAAAATGAGCAGTTCTTC. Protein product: CASSVDRENEQFF.

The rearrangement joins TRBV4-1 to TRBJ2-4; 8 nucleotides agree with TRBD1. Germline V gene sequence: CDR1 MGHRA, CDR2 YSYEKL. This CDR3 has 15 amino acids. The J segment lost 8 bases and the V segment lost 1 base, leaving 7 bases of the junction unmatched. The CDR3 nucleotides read TGCGCCAGCAGCCAAGCAGGGGGCGGGGCTGACATTCAGTACTTC. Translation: CASSQAGGGADIQYF.

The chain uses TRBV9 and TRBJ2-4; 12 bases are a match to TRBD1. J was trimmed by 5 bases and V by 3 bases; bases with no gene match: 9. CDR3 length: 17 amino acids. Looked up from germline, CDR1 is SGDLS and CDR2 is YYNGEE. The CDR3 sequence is CASSGRGTGGAQNIQYF. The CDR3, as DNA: TGTGCCAGCAGCGGCCGGGGGACAGGGGGCGCCCAAAACATTCAGTACTTC.

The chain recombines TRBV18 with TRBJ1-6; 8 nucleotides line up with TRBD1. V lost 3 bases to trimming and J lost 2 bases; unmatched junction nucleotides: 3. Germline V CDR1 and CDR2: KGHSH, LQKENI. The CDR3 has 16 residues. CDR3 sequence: CASSPDRDPYNSPLHF. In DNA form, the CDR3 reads TGTGCCAGCTCACCGGACAGGGACCCCTATAATTCACCCCTCCACTTT. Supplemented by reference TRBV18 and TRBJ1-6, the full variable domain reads NAGVMQNPRHLVRRRGQEARLRCSPMKGHSHVYWYRQLPEEGLKFMVYLQKENIIDESGMPKERFSAEFPKEGPSILRIQQVVRGDSAAYFCASSPDRDPYNSPLHFGNGTRLTVT.

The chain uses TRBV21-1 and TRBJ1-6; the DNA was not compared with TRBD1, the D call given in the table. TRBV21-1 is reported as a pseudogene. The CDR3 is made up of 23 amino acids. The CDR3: CASSNGLPRRGSTGLDYNSPLHF. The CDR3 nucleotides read TGTGCCAGCAGCAACGGTCTCCCCCGGAGGGGATCGACAGGTTTGGACTATAATTCACCCCTCCACTTT.

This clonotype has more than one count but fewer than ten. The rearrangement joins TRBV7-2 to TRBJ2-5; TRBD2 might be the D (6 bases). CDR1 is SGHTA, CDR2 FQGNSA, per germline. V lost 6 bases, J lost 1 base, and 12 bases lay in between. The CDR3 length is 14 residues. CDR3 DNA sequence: TGTGCCAGCAGAACCGGCGGGGTCCAAGAGACCCAGTACTTC. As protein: CASRTGGVQETQYF.